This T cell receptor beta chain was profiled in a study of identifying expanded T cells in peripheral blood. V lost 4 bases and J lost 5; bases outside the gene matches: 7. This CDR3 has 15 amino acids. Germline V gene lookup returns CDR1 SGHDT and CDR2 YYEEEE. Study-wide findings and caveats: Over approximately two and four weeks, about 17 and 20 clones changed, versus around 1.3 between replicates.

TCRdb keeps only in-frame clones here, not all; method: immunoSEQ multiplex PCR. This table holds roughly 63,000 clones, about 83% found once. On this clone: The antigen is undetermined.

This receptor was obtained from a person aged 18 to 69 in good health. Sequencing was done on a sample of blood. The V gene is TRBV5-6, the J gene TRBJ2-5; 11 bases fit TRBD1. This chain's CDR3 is CASSTRTGGGETQYF. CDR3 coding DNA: TGTGCCAGCAGCACCCGGACAGGGGGCGGGGAGACCCAGTACTTC.